This TCR beta chain was obtained from a study of blood T cells in healthy people across ages. The study, taken as a whole, reports: Per-million-T-cell TCR beta diversity fell roughly linearly with age.

The sample holds a few counts of this clonotype. Its antigen is not identified. Through a sample-barcoded 5' primer and a J-beta primer mix, a second PCR was run for about 6 to 11 cycles. TCRdb independently ran MiXCR on the 5' RACE reads; one entry per CDR3 protein. The profile shows roughly 860,000 distinct CDR3 sequences, approximately 59% of them singletons. Germline CDR1 is SEHNR and CDR2 is FQNEAQ (reference sequence). This CDR3 is built from 16 residues. V dropped 5 bases and J dropped 10; count of bases not matched to a gene: 9. Sequenced sample: blood. The rearrangement joins TRBV7-9 to TRBJ2-1; 15 bases fit TRBD2. This clonotype was obtained from a man between 25 and 39 years old in good health. The CDR3 reads CASSRTSGGARDEQFF. The CDR3 DNA reads as TGTGCCAGCAGCCGGACTAGCGGGGGGGCCAGGGACGAGCAGTTCTTC.